Following are 28 T cell receptor beta chains from one sample sequenced in a study of cytomegalovirus exposure and HLA in healthy donors. The PCR made use of 60 Vbeta and 13 Jbeta primers. Generated by immunoSEQ multiplex PCR, the TCRdb table keeps only in-frame clones and is missing some. The profile covers about 110,000 clones, with around 77% appearing a single time and approximately 4.2% taken by the ten largest. Sequenced: PBMCs. The receptors originated from a male donor in good health and CMV-seronegative.

The chain joins TRBV27 to TRBJ2-7; 13 bases match TRBD2. The trim removed 5 bases at V and 5 bases at J, leaving 3 bases unmatched. The CDR3 loop spans 14 amino acids. In germline, CDR1 is MNHEY, CDR2 SMNVEV (reference sequence). For the CDR3, the DNA is TGTGCCAGCAGTAGACTAGCGGGAGGCCACGAGCAGTACTTC. This encodes CASSRLAGGHEQYF.

This clone turned up a few times. The chain combines TRBV30 with TRBJ2-7, with unresolved D. V lost 0 bases to trimming and J lost 3 bases, with 6 bases between them. The CDR3 sequence is 12 residues long. CDR1 and CDR2 from the germline V gene are GTSNPN and SVGIG (reference sequence). CDR3: CAWSVIVYEQYF. The CDR3 DNA is TGTGCCTGGAGTGTCATAGTCTACGAGCAGTACTTC.

This clone was detected once. The chain employs TRBV7-3 and TRBJ2-7; perhaps TRBD1 as D (6 bases). Deletions cut 9 bases from V and 6 bases from J, with 18 bases between. The CDR3 covers 13 residues. Germline loops: CDR1 SGHTA, CDR2 FQGTGA. CDR3 nucleotide sequence: TGTGCCAGGATACGAACAGGGTGCGGCGAGCAGTACTTC. This gives the protein CARIRTGCGEQYF.

The gene calls are TRBV7-2 and TRBJ2-5, with TRBD1 as a possible D gene (5 bases). The germline V gene has CDR1 SGHTA and CDR2 FQGNSA. V was shortened by 1 base and J by 2 bases, with 14 bases between the two germline ends. CDR3 length equals 16 residues. CDR3 bases: TGTGCCAGCAGCTTAGGGCGTGGGGCGAGGCAAGAGACCCAGTACTTC. Amino acid sequence: CASSLGRGARQETQYF. Combining the CDR3 with reference TRBV7-2 and TRBJ2-5 gives the whole variable domain GAGVSQSPSNKVTEKGKDVELRCDPISGHTALYWYRQSLGQGLEFLIYFQGNSAPDKSGLPSDRFSAERTGGSVSTLTIQRTQQEDSAVYLCASSLGRGARQETQYFGPGTRLLVL.

This chain connects TRBV30 to TRBJ1-5; no clear D. Germline V CDR1 and CDR2: GTSNPN, SVGIG (reference sequence). CDR3 size: 15 residues. The V and J ends lost 0 bases and 3 bases respectively, with 12 bases between them. The CDR3 coding sequence is TGTGCCTGGAGTGTAAGTAACCGGTACAATCAGCCCCAGCATTTT. As protein: CAWSVSNRYNQPQHF.

The rearrangement uses TRBV18 and TRBJ1-6, with TRBD1 matching over 11 bases. Germline V gene data show CDR1 as KGHSH and CDR2 as LQKENI. This CDR3 spans 16 amino acids. J lost 6 bases, V lost 4 bases, and 5 bases had no gene match. In nucleotides, the CDR3 is TGTGCCAGCTCACGTTCCGGGACAGGGGGTAATTCACCCCTCCACTTT. Its protein is CASSRSGTGGNSPLHF.

This clone was seen just once. V gene TRBV28 combines with J gene TRBJ1-2; D is possibly TRBD1 (5 bases). The V end was cut by 5 bases, the J end by 5 bases, with 18 bases between. The CDR3 covers 15 residues. The germline V gene encodes CDR1 MDHEN and CDR2 SYDVKM. The CDR3 DNA reads TGTGCCAGCAGTCCCGTAGTGGCAGGGATGTATGGCTACACCTTC. Its protein is CASSPVVAGMYGYTF.

V gene TRBV25-1 combines with J gene TRBJ2-2; 7 bases match TRBD2. The V gene end was trimmed by 3 bases and the J gene end by 1 base; junction bases not matched to a gene: 5. CDR1 is MGHDK, CDR2 SYGVNS, per germline. The CDR3 loop spans 16 amino acids. CDR3 in amino acids: CASSDKASGNTGELFF. The CDR3 DNA reads as TGTGCCAGCAGTGATAAGGCTAGCGGGAACACCGGGGAGCTGTTTTTT. The complete variable domain, with remaining parts taken from reference TRBV25-1 and TRBJ2-2, reads EADIYQTPRYLVIGTGKKITLECSQTMGHDKMYWYQQDPGMELHLIHYSYGVNSTEKGDLSSESTVSRIRTEHFPLTLESARPSHTSQYLCASSDKASGNTGELFFGEGSRLTVL.

This clone has only a few counts. V gene TRBV2 combines with J gene TRBJ1-2, with TRBD1 as a possible D gene (6 bases). V was pared by 7 bases and J by 7 bases, with 13 bases between. The germline V gene has CDR1 SNHLY and CDR2 FYNNEI. The CDR3 has 12 residues. This CDR3 reads CASTLGTFGYTF. CDR3 in DNA: TGTGCCAGCACTCTCGGGACATTTGGCTACACCTTC.

The chain links TRBV6-1 to TRBJ2-7; the match to TRBD1 covers 7 bases. Germline V CDR1 and CDR2: MNHNS, SASEGT. Trimming took 7 bases from V and 6 from J; bases not matched to a gene: 9. There are 13 residues in the CDR3. As DNA, the CDR3 is TGTGCCAGCATTCGCCAGGGGGAAAGCGAGCAGTACTTC. Translated, it gives CASIRQGESEQYF.

The chain joins TRBV4-2 to TRBJ2-7, with 9 bases identical to TRBD2. Germline CDR1 LGHNA, CDR2 YNFKEQ. The CDR3 contains 16 residues. V dropped 1 base and J dropped 2; count of bases not matched to a gene: 6. CDR3 bases: TGTGCCAGCAGCCAAGTAGGCGGGGGGGCCCCCTACGAGCAGTACTTC. This encodes CASSQVGGGAPYEQYF.

This sequence joins TRBV6-1 and TRBJ2-2, with TRBD2 matching over 10 bases. The V gene end was trimmed by 2 bases and the J gene end by 4 bases; junction bases not matched to a gene: 1. CDR3 length: 15 residues. Germline values: CDR1 MNHNS, CDR2 SASEGT. CDR3 protein: CASSELAGATGELFF. CDR3 in DNA: TGTGCCAGCAGTGAACTAGCGGGAGCCACCGGGGAGCTGTTTTTT.

The chain combines TRBV11-1 with TRBJ2-3, with 7 nucleotides matching TRBD2. V was pared by 4 bases and J by 8 bases, with 6 bases of the junction left unmatched. Germline CDR1 SGHAT, CDR2 FQDESV (reference sequence). This CDR3 has 13 residues. DNA for the CDR3: TGTGCCAGCAGCTCGCGGGAGTCGGGTACGCAGTATTTT. This sequence encodes CASSSRESGTQYF.

The chain is built from TRBV7-8 and TRBJ2-1, with 9 bases identical to TRBD2. CDR1 is SGHVS, CDR2 FQNEAQ, per germline. Unmatched junction bases numbered 0, after V lost 6 bases and J lost 0 bases. This CDR3 is built from 14 residues. For the CDR3, the DNA is TGTGCCAGCAGTAGCGGGAGCTCCTACAATGAGCAGTTCTTC. It yields the protein CASSSGSSYNEQFF.

The chain carries TRBV29-1 and TRBJ2-5, with D hard to call. Trimming cost V 5 bases and J 5 bases, with 12 bases left between them. Germline V gives CDR1 SQVTM, CDR2 ANQGSEA. The CDR3 has 12 residues. Here the CDR3 reads CSVMSPRETQYF. For the CDR3, the DNA is TGCAGCGTTATGAGCCCTAGGGAGACCCAGTACTTC.

J is TRBJ2-7 and V is TRBV6-5, with a weak D call TRBD2 (7 bases). CDR1 MNHEY and CDR2 SVGAGI come from the germline V gene. The CDR3 is made up of 15 amino acids. Trimming took off 2 bases at V and 2 bases at J, with 13 bases between the two ends. In DNA form, the CDR3 reads TGTGCCAGCAGTTACCGCGTGGGGGGGCCCTACGAGCAGTACTTC. Its protein is CASSYRVGGPYEQYF.

The CDR3 DNA follows: TGTGCCAGCAGTTACTCGAGACAGGGATTGAGGGAGCAGTACTTC. It specifies CASSYSRQGLREQYF. This sequence joins TRBV6-5 and TRBJ2-7, with 7 nucleotides matching TRBD1. CDR1 is MNHEY and CDR2 is SVGAGI in the germline V gene. The J segment lost 7 bases and the V segment lost 0 bases, leaving 9 bases of the junction unmatched. The CDR3 runs 15 residues.

V gene TRBV28 combines with J gene TRBJ1-6, with 7 nucleotides matching TRBD1. With 5 bases clipped from V and 9 bases from J, the junction kept 7 bases outside the gene matches. This CDR3 has 14 residues. The germline V gene encodes CDR1 MDHEN and CDR2 SYDVKM. The CDR3 DNA follows: TGTGCCAGCAGTCCCAGGGGGTGGAGTTCACCCCTCCACTTT. Translating gives CASSPRGWSSPLHF.

V gene TRBV9 combines with J gene TRBJ2-1, with D maybe TRBD2 (6 bases). This CDR3 is built from 15 residues. CDR1 is SGDLS and CDR2 is YYNGEE in the germline V gene. V was clipped by 3 bases and J by 1 base, with 11 bases between them. The CDR3 nucleotides are TGTGCCAGCAGCGCCGGGACTCCATCCTACAATGAGCAGTTCTTC. The encoded protein is CASSAGTPSYNEQFF.

CDR3 region: CASSLGTSGTDTQYF. In DNA form, the CDR3 reads TGTGCCAGCAGCCTAGGGACTAGCGGCACAGATACGCAGTATTTT. The V and J genes are TRBV28 and TRBJ2-3, with 10 nucleotides matching TRBD2. The CDR3 loop spans 15 amino acids. CDR1 MDHEN and CDR2 SYDVKM come from the germline V gene. J was trimmed by 1 base and V by 6 bases; bases with no gene match: 4.

CDR3 in DNA: TGTGCCAGCAGCTCGGTACTAGCGGGAGGGACTATATACGAGCAGTACTTC. Protein product: CASSSVLAGGTIYEQYF. The J gene is TRBJ2-7, the V gene TRBV5-4; 13 bases align to TRBD2. This CDR3 region has 17 residues. Germline V CDR1 and CDR2: SGHNT, YYREEE (reference sequence). V was clipped by 3 bases and J by 4 bases; unmatched bases: 10.

The J gene is TRBJ2-5, the V gene TRBV5-1, with 14 bases identical to TRBD2. V trimming: 4 bases; J trimming: 4 bases; junction bases outside the gene matches: 6. The CDR3 sequence is 16 residues long. The V gene's germline CDR1 is SGHRS and CDR2 YFSETQ. CDR3 in amino acids: CASSQGLAGGGETQYF. The CDR3 DNA reads as TGCGCCAGCAGCCAAGGACTAGCGGGAGGAGGAGAGACCCAGTACTTC. The variable domain in full, completed from reference TRBV5-1 and TRBJ2-5, reads KAGVTQTPRYLIKTRGQQVTLSCSPISGHRSVSWYQQTPGQGLQFLFEYFSETQRNKGNFPGRFSGRQFSNSRSEMNVSTLELGDSALYLCASSQGLAGGGETQYFGPGTRLLVL.

The genes are TRBV11-3 and TRBJ1-5, with no clear D. Germline-derived CDR1 and CDR2 are SGHNT and YENEEA. The CDR3 is 13 amino acids. V dropped 5 bases and J dropped 0 bases, with 5 bases sitting between them. Written as DNA, the CDR3 is TGTGCCAGCAGCCCCCATAGCAATCAGCCCCAGCATTTT. Protein: CASSPHSNQPQHF.

This chain connects TRBV27 to TRBJ2-7, with a weak D call TRBD1 (6 bases). V lost 5 bases to trimming and J lost 3 bases, with 17 bases between them. Germline-derived CDR1 and CDR2 are MNHEY and SMNVEV (reference sequence). The CDR3 loop spans 15 amino acids. The CDR3 region is CASSTPDRLNYEQYF. The DNA of the CDR3 is TGTGCCAGCAGTACCCCGGACAGACTAAACTACGAGCAGTACTTC.

The chain employs TRBV7-2 and TRBJ1-1, with 8 bases fitting TRBD1. Unmatched junction bases numbered 4, after V lost 5 bases and J lost 2 bases. Germline CDR1 SGHTA, CDR2 FQGNSA. This CDR3 has 14 residues. DNA for the CDR3: TGTGCCAGCAGCCAAACAGGGGGTAACACTGAAGCTTTCTTT. This codes for CASSQTGGNTEAFF.

The rearrangement links TRBV27 to TRBJ1-1; 9 nucleotides match TRBD1. The CDR3 covers 14 residues. V trimming: 6 bases; J trimming: 3 bases; junction bases outside the gene matches: 5. Looked up from germline, CDR1 is MNHEY and CDR2 is SMNVEV (reference sequence). The CDR3 DNA sequence: TGTGCCAGCAGCAGGGACAGGGTGCACACTGAAGCTTTCTTT. Its translation is CASSRDRVHTEAFF.

V is TRBV5-4 and J is TRBJ2-2; a weak D match, TRBD1 (5 bases). The J call may not be correct, given that the DNA end is closer to TRBJ1-3. This CDR3 has 18 residues. The V gene's germline CDR1 is SGHNT and CDR2 YYREEE (reference sequence). In DNA, the CDR3 is TGTGCCAGCAGCTTGGTTAGGTCCCAGGGAGGCTCTGGAAACACCATATATTTT. It specifies CASSLVRSQGGSGNTIYF.

The chain is built from TRBV6-1 and TRBJ2-1, with 10 bases aligning to TRBD2. CDR1 and CDR2 from the germline V gene are MNHNS and SASEGT. With 5 bases clipped from V and 9 bases from J, the junction kept 7 bases outside the gene matches. The CDR3 totals 14 residues. CDR3 in DNA: TGTGCCAGCAGTTCAGCGGGAGGGCCGGGTGAGCAGTTCTTC. Protein sequence: CASSSAGGPGEQFF.